The sequence of this T cell receptor (beta chain) was determined in a study of blood T cell repertoires in COVID-19. About the research overall: Samples came from the United States, Italy and Spain, spanning acute and convalescent COVID-19.

Trimming stripped 8 bases from V and 5 bases from J, with 14 bases between. CDR1 and CDR2 (germline): KGHDR, SFDVKD. The CDR3 extends over 13 amino acids. Only in-frame clones appear in the TCRdb table, and some are missing; sequencing was by immunoSEQ multiplex PCR. The sample shows about 140,000 clones, roughly 85% of them seen only once. The clonotype originates from a man aged 50 to 60 with acute or convalescent COVID-19. The rearrangement links TRBV24-1 to TRBJ1-1; D might be TRBD1 (6 bases). The material sequenced was peripheral blood. CDR3 sequence: CATIRDTETEAFF. The CDR3 nucleotides are TGTGCCACCATCCGGGACACGGAGACTGAAGCTTTCTTT.